Each of the 17 T cell receptor beta chains below was sequenced from the same sample in a study of identical twins. A single record per CDR3 protein comes from TCRdb applying MiXCR to the 5' RACE reads. This sample has about 190,000 distinct CDR3 sequences, with around 15% found just once. This same sample was also part of a study on T cells expressing NK-cell markers.

Sequenced sample: CD8+ T cells sorted from blood. Receptors originate from a woman younger than 30 in good health.

This clonotype has a handful of counts. V gene TRBV2 combines with J gene TRBJ1-1, with no clear D. Germline values: CDR1 SNHLY, CDR2 FYNNEI. The CDR3 runs to 16 residues. Trimming cost V 4 bases and J 0 bases, with 15 bases left between them. This chain's CDR3 is CASSGGMETLNTEAFF. CDR3 DNA sequence: TGTGCCAGCAGTGGGGGAATGGAGACTTTGAACACTGAAGCTTTCTTT.

The rearrangement joins TRBV7-9 to TRBJ2-7; 9 nucleotides align to TRBD2. Unmatched junction bases numbered 10, after V lost 5 bases and J lost 2 bases. CDR3 length: 16 residues. Germline V gene data show CDR1 as SEHNR and CDR2 as FQNEAQ (reference sequence). For the CDR3, the DNA is TGTGCCAGCAGCCAAGCATCCAGCGGGAGGCCCTACGAGCAGTACTTC. It codes for CASSQASSGRPYEQYF.

This clonotype was seen ten or more times. The gene calls are TRBV5-5 and TRBJ2-1, with D possibly matching TRBD2 (6 bases). This CDR3 contains 15 residues. The germline V and J ends were trimmed by 4 bases and 4 bases, with 15 bases remaining between them. Germline values: CDR1 SGHKS, CDR2 YYEKEE (reference sequence). CDR3 loop: CASSLTGGGYNEQFF. In DNA, the CDR3 is TGTGCCAGCAGCCTAACCGGGGGAGGTTACAATGAGCAGTTCTTC.

V usage is TRBV5-6 and J usage is TRBJ2-7; D not certain. Germline CDR1 reads SGHDT; CDR2 reads YYEEEE. CDR3 length equals 13 residues. The V end was cut by 0 bases, the J end by 4 bases, with 8 bases between. CDR3: CASSLGSYYEQYF. The DNA for the CDR3 is TGTGCCAGCAGCTTGGGTTCTTATTACGAGCAGTACTTC.

This clonotype was counted a few times. This chain links TRBV7-9 with TRBJ1-1, with D perhaps TRBD1 (6 bases). V was clipped by 4 bases and J by 4 bases, with 13 bases between them. Germline V lookup: CDR1 SEHNR, CDR2 FQNEAQ (reference sequence). The CDR3 has 14 amino acids. The DNA for the CDR3 is TGTGCCAGCAGCTCACTTCAGGGGACCACTGAAGCTTTCTTT. Protein product: CASSSLQGTTEAFF. The complete variable domain, with remaining parts taken from reference TRBV7-9 and TRBJ1-1, reads DTGVSQNPRHKITKRGQNVTFRCDPISEHNRLYWYRQTLGQGPEFLTYFQNEAQLEKSRLLSDRFSAERPKGSFSTLEIQRTEQGDSAMYLCASSSLQGTTEAFFGQGTRLTVV.

This clonotype was seen more than once but under ten times. The chain couples TRBV19 to TRBJ2-5; 11 nucleotides agree with TRBD2. CDR1 and CDR2 from the germline V gene are LNHDA and SQIVND (reference sequence). The V and J ends lost 2 bases and 1 base, in that order; junction bases with no gene match: 3. The CDR3 is 16 residues long. The CDR3 spells CASSIFLAGGQETQYF. DNA of the CDR3: TGTGCCAGTAGTATATTCCTAGCGGGGGGCCAAGAGACCCAGTACTTC.

This clonotype was found a few times. The chain links TRBV11-2 to TRBJ2-1, with 8 bases identical to TRBD1. V lost 5 bases and J lost 7; bases outside the gene matches: 10. There are 15 residues in the CDR3. Germline loops: CDR1 SGHAT, CDR2 FQNNGV. CDR3 DNA sequence: TGTGCCAGCAGCCCGGGACAGGAAGGTACGAATGAGCAGTTCTTC. Its translation is CASSPGQEGTNEQFF.

The rearrangement links TRBV29-1 to TRBJ1-2, with D hard to call. The CDR3 is 11 residues long. V lost 5 bases, J lost 8 bases, and 12 bases lay in between. From germline, CDR1 is SQVTM and CDR2 ANQGSEA. The CDR3 region has the DNA TGCAGCGTTAGATACGGTCCGGGCTACACCTTC. Its protein product is CSVRYGPGYTF.

The V and J genes are TRBV2 and TRBJ2-7, with 7 bases lining up with TRBD1. CDR3 size: 16 residues. V was pared by 8 bases and J by 2 bases, with 15 bases of the junction left unmatched. In germline, CDR1 is SNHLY, CDR2 FYNNEI. CDR3 residues: CASGDYRGMIPYEQYF. CDR3 DNA sequence: TGTGCCAGCGGAGACTACAGGGGAATGATACCCTACGAGCAGTACTTC.

This clonotype is classed as medium-sized. V gene TRBV7-8 combines with J gene TRBJ1-5; a possible D gene is TRBD1 (5 bases). Trimming stripped 5 bases from V and 3 bases from J, with 14 bases between. Germline lookup yields CDR1 SGHVS and CDR2 FQNEAQ. The CDR3 is 15 residues long. CDR3 DNA: TGTGCCAGCAGCGCTTTTCAGGGACCCAATCAGCCCCAGCATTTT. It is translated as CASSAFQGPNQPQHF.

This clonotype has only a few counts. The chain joins TRBV27 to TRBJ2-2, with a weak D call TRBD2 (6 bases). The CDR3 length is 16 residues. Trimming left V 6 bases short and J 6 bases short, with 20 bases between. Germline values: CDR1 MNHEY, CDR2 SMNVEV (reference sequence). CDR3 DNA: TGTGCCAGCAGCGTCCTTCTTCCAACGGGAGCCGGGGAGCTGTTTTTT. Encoded protein: CASSVLLPTGAGELFF.

The chain recombines TRBV9 with TRBJ2-5; D perhaps matches TRBD2 (5 bases). V lost 2 bases and J 1 base, leaving 12 bases between the germline ends. The CDR3 extends over 15 amino acids. Germline V gene data show CDR1 as SGDLS and CDR2 as YYNGEE. In nucleotides, the CDR3 is TGTGCCAGCAGCGTTGACGGGAACATCCAAGAGACCCAGTACTTC. This sequence encodes CASSVDGNIQETQYF.

This clonotype was seen only a few times. CDR3 nucleotide sequence: TGTGCCAGCAGCCCCGCTGGAAACTACGAGCAGTACTTC. Its translation: CASSPAGNYEQYF. The chain links TRBV7-2 to TRBJ2-7; no clear D gene. CDR1 is SGHTA and CDR2 is FQGNSA in the germline V gene. V dropped 5 bases and J dropped 3 bases, with 11 bases sitting between them. This CDR3 spans 13 amino acids.

J is TRBJ2-5 and V is TRBV6-1, with TRBD2 identical over 10 bases. This CDR3 spans 15 amino acids. V dropped 5 bases and J dropped 5; count of bases not matched to a gene: 8. The germline CDR1 and CDR2 sequences are MNHNS and SASEGT. The CDR3 DNA reads as TGTGCCAGCAGTCGGGGACTAGCGTTCAAGGAGACCCAGTACTTC. Translated, it gives CASSRGLAFKETQYF.

The chain has TRBV12-3 or TRBV12-4 and TRBJ1-6; D possibly corresponds to TRBD1 (5 bases). The CDR3 runs to 15 residues. The germline V and J ends were trimmed by 6 bases and 6 bases, with 15 bases remaining between them. The CDR3 DNA reads as TGTGCCAGCAGGTCAAGCCCGGGGCTTAATTCACCCCTCCACTTT. Amino acid sequence: CASRSSPGLNSPLHF.

This clonotype has a handful of counts. The rearrangement links TRBV7-9 to TRBJ1-5; TRBD1 matches 8 bases. The ends lost 5 bases at V and 6 bases at J; junction bases unmatched: 12. Germline lookup yields CDR1 SEHNR and CDR2 FQNEAQ (reference sequence). This CDR3 contains 16 residues. CDR3 bases: TGTGCCAGCAGCACCCGAGAGTGGACAGGGAGTCAGCCCCAGCATTTT. It specifies CASSTREWTGSQPQHF.

This chain joins TRBV6-5 and TRBJ2-7; D may be TRBD1 (6 bases). CDR1 is MNHEY, CDR2 SVGAGI, per germline. V was trimmed by 0 bases and J by 1 base, leaving 19 bases between them. The CDR3 loop spans 18 amino acids. CDR3 coding DNA: TGTGCCAGCAGTTACTCGTTTATGCGTGCGGACAGATCCTACGAGCAGTACTTC. Its protein product is CASSYSFMRADRSYEQYF.